A single TCR beta chain is shown here with its context. Its antigen is still unknown. Using immunoSEQ multiplex PCR, the repertoire was profiled, and TCRdb retains in-frame clones only, with some absent. Of approximately 92,000 clones listed, 87% are singletons. These data originate in a study of T cell responses to AZD1222 COVID-19 vaccine. Points from the study as a whole: There were repertoire samples only from the period after the peak T cell response.

Germline V gene data show CDR1 as SGDLS and CDR2 as YYNGEE. The CDR3 covers 13 residues. Trimming removed 5 bases from V and 15 bases from J, with 21 bases in between. The chain joins TRBV9 to TRBJ2-1, with TRBD2 as a possible D gene (6 bases). The sequence came from an adult in good health. The sequenced sample was peripheral blood, obtained on day 0 of AZD1222 vaccination. This CDR3 reads CASRSQPGTPLFF. Written as DNA, the CDR3 is TGTGCCAGCAGATCTCAACCCGGGACTCCGCTGTTCTTC.